This T cell receptor (beta chain) was observed in a study of control samples from healthy donors and cancer patients. The CDR3 consists of 10 residues. Per the germline V gene, CDR1 is MDHEN and CDR2 is SYDVKM. Deletions cut 2 bases from V and 6 bases from J, with 1 base between. Libraries were prepared by immunoSEQ multiplex PCR; TCRdb keeps only in-frame clonotypes and omits some of them. This table has fewer than 60,000 clones, 85% to 95% appearing once. The receptor comes from a man in his thirties or forties in good health. Sequenced input: blood. The chain couples TRBV28 to TRBJ1-2, with D uncertain. CDR3 loop: CASSLNGYTF. The CDR3 coding sequence is TGTGCCAGCAGTTTAAATGGCTACACCTTC.